Listed below are T cell receptor beta chains from one sample, sequenced in a study of cytomegalovirus exposure and HLA in healthy donors. Measured with immunoSEQ multiplex PCR; TCRdb has only the in-frame clones, and not every one. The top ten hold approximately 5% of the sample, which has roughly 150,000 clones, roughly nine tenths seen once. Sequences were obtained from PBMCs. The receptors stem from a woman aged 25-40 years in good health and CMV-seronegative. Both conserved end residues are part of each CDR3. A D gene is named only where the DNA matches it firmly. The listing skips clone size in some rows; elsewhere it reads once, few, many or a size class.

v_call	j_call	d_call	clone_size	cdr3_nt	cdr3_aa
TRBV9	TRBJ1-3	TRBD1	-	TGTGCCAGCAGCCAGCGGACAGGAGGCAGGGAGTTATATTTT	CASSQRTGGRELYF
TRBV7-8	TRBJ1-4	TRBD1	-	TGTGCCAGCAGCAGGGCACAGGGGAGGAATGAAAAACTGTTTTTT	CASSRAQGRNEKLFF
TRBV25-1	TRBJ1-2	-	-	TGTGCCACCCAGGACTTGGCGAGCCATGGCTACACCTTC	CATQDLASHGYTF
TRBV9	TRBJ2-3	-	-	TGTGCCAGCAGCGTTCGTAGCGGAGCGGATACGCAGTATTTT	CASSVRSGADTQYF
TRBV5-5	TRBJ1-2	-	-	TGTGCCAGCAGCTTTGAGAGCTGGGTCTATGGCTACACCTTC	CASSFESWVYGYTF
TRBV27	TRBJ2-7	TRBD2	-	TGTGCCAGCAGTTTAGGTAGCGGGAGCTACGAGCAGTACTTC	CASSLGSGSYEQYF
TRBV30	TRBJ2-1	TRBD2	-	TGTGCCTGGAGCCCCGGTGCAGCGGGAGGCCGGAGCTCCTACAATGAGCAGTTCTTC	CAWSPGAAGGRSSYNEQFF
TRBV30	TRBJ1-4	-	-	TGTGCCTGGAGTGACCGAGGGAAACTGTTTTTT	CAWSDRGKLFF
TRBV11-3	TRBJ2-7	-	-	TGTGCCAGCAGCACCAGTTGGGGCTACGAGCAGTACTTC	CASSTSWGYEQYF
TRBV10-3	TRBJ1-1	TRBD1	-	TGTGCCATCAGTGCCACAGGGGCTGTATTAGAAGCTTTCTTT	CAISATGAVLEAFF
TRBV6-1	TRBJ2-7	TRBD2	many	TGTGCCAGCCATGGGACTAGCGGGGCTTCCTACGAGCAGTACTTC	CASHGTSGASYEQYF
TRBV6-5	TRBJ2-1	-	once	TGTGCCAGCAGTTACCCGGGAGAGCAGTTCTTC	CASSYPGEQFF
TRBV4-1	TRBJ2-3	TRBD1	-	TGCGCCAGCAGCCAAGGTTGGACAGGGTTAGCAGATACGCAGTATTTT	CASSQGWTGLADTQYF
TRBV28	TRBJ2-3	-	-	TGTGCCAGCAGTTTACCCTTAACTAGCACAGATACGCAGTATTTT	CASSLPLTSTDTQYF
TRBV27	TRBJ2-7	-	-	TGTGCCAGCAGGGACGGTCCAGCCGAGCAGTACTTC	CASRDGPAEQYF
TRBV7-9	TRBJ1-2	-	-	TGTGCCAGCAGCTTAAAATTAGGTTCGACAGCTACAAAACCCTACACCTTC	CASSLKLGSTATKPYTF
TRBV5-4	TRBJ2-7	TRBD1	-	TGTGCCAGCAGCGGGGACAGCTCCTACGAGCAGTACTTC	CASSGDSSYEQYF
TRBV6-5	TRBJ1-1	-	-	TGTGCCAGCAGCTTAAATCGGGACCCCAACACTGAAGCTTTCTTT	CASSLNRDPNTEAFF
TRBV2	TRBJ2-1	TRBD2	once	TGTGCCAGCAGTGATAGGCTAGCGGAGAGGAATGAGCAGTTCTTC	CASSDRLAERNEQFF
TRBV7-2	TRBJ1-1	TRBD1	-	TGTGCCAGCAGCCCCCGACAGGGGAACACTGAAGCTTTCTTT	CASSPRQGNTEAFF
TRBV7-9	TRBJ2-1	TRBD1	once	TGTGCCAGCAGCTCGACAGGGGTAACCTACAATGAGCAGTTCTTC	CASSSTGVTYNEQFF
TRBV18	TRBJ1-2	-	-	TGTGCCAGCTCACCACCCAGTCGGGGTGGCTACACCTTC	CASSPPSRGGYTF
TRBV27	TRBJ2-5	-	-	TGTGCCAGCAGTTTTTCGGGCTCCCAAGAGACCCAGTACTTC	CASSFSGSQETQYF
TRBV9	TRBJ1-1	-	-	TGTGCCAGCAGCGGGCTATCGAACACTGAAGCTTTCTTT	CASSGLSNTEAFF
TRBV4-2	TRBJ2-3	TRBD2	-	TGTGCCAGCAGCCAAGTGGAACTAGCGGGAGGTCGATGGGCAGATACGCAGTATTTT	CASSQVELAGGRWADTQYF
TRBV6-6	TRBJ2-7	-	-	TGTGCCAGCAGCGAGATGGTATACGAGCAGTACTTC	CASSEMVYEQYF
TRBV5-6	TRBJ2-5	-	-	TGTGCCAGCAGCCCGAATTCACAGGGCGGGCGAGAGACCCAGTACTTC	CASSPNSQGGRETQYF
TRBV11-2	TRBJ2-7	-	-	TGTGCCAGCAGCTTCGGGGCGAACTACGAGCAGTACTTC	CASSFGANYEQYF
TRBV27	TRBJ2-7	TRBD1	-	TGTGCCAGCAGTACAGCCTCCGGGACAGTCTCCTACGAGCAGTACTTC	CASSTASGTVSYEQYF
TRBV28	TRBJ2-7	-	-	TGTGCCAGCAGTTTAACAGGAAAGGGCGAGCAGTACTTC	CASSLTGKGEQYF
TRBV5-6	TRBJ1-6	TRBD1	few	TGTGCCAGCAAGAGGCAGGGGGATAATTCACCCCTCCACTTT	CASKRQGDNSPLHF
TRBV27	TRBJ2-2	TRBD2	-	TGTGCCAGCAGTTTAAAGGTGGGAGGGGCGAACACCGGGGAGCTGTTTTTT	CASSLKVGGANTGELFF
TRBV4-3	TRBJ1-2	-	-	TGCGCCAGCAGCCAAGCAGAAATCAACCCCTATGGCTACACCTTC	CASSQAEINPYGYTF
TRBV15	TRBJ2-7	-	-	TGTGCCACCAGCAGAGGCCTAGAAAACTACGAGCAGTACTTC	CATSRGLENYEQYF
TRBV28	TRBJ2-5	-	-	TGTGCCAGCAGTTTTAGGCCCCAGGGAGAGACCCAGTACTTC	CASSFRPQGETQYF
TRBV10-3	TRBJ2-7	-	few	TGTGCCATCAGTGGAGGCAGCACCTACGAGCAGTACTTC	CAISGGSTYEQYF
TRBV29-1	TRBJ2-1	TRBD2	-	TGCAGCGTTGAAGCTCCGAGACGGGGGGGTGAGCAGTTCTTC	CSVEAPRRGGEQFF
TRBV12-5	TRBJ1-1	-	-	TGTGCTAGTGGTTCCTTGATGACTGAAGCTTTCTTT	CASGSLMTEAFF
TRBV6-5	TRBJ2-7	-	-	TGTGCCAGCAGCGCTAGCGTCTCCTACGAGCAGTACTTC	CASSASVSYEQYF